This TCR beta chain is from a study of cytotoxic CD8 clonotypes in ibrutinib-treated CLL. The length of the CDR3 is 14 residues. The V gene lost 7 bases and the J gene lost 0 bases, with 12 bases spanning the gap. CDR1 is MGHRA and CDR2 is YSYEKL in the germline V gene. Some clones are missing from TCRdb's copy, which holds only in-frame ones; the method was immunoSEQ multiplex PCR. The repertoire has more than 200,000 clones, roughly three quarters of them found once; the top ten carry approximately 6%. The chain employs TRBV4-1 and TRBJ1-2, with D possibly TRBD1 on 5 matching bases. Sample: PBMCs, taken after 12 months of ibrutinib treatment. The sequence was collected from a human donor with chronic lymphocytic leukemia. CDR3 region: CASKRETANYGYTF. The DNA for the CDR3 is TGCGCCAGCAAGAGGGAGACAGCTAACTATGGCTACACCTTC.